This TCR beta chain was sequenced during a study of long-term antiretroviral therapy in people with HIV. Overall study results and limits: HIV repertoires showed narrower CDR3 length ranges than controls.

Details on this clone: No antigen is known for it.

Run at survey level, the immunoSEQ assay was version v3.0. The assay was immunoSEQ multiplex PCR, and TCRdb's table has in-frame clones only and misses some. The sample includes around 18,000 clones, about four fifths of them seen just once. Germline V gene sequence: CDR1 SGHRS, CDR2 YFSETQ. The CDR3 sequence is 14 residues long. Trimming took 3 bases from V and 2 from J; bases not matched to a gene: 5. The specimen was unsorted PBMCs, collected at the start of antiretroviral therapy, before treatment. The chain links TRBV5-1 to TRBJ2-7; TRBD1 aligns across 7 bases. This TCR derives from a young man with HIV. The CDR3 loop reads CASSSGGLTYEQYF. The CDR3 DNA follows: TGCGCCAGCAGCTCAGGGGGATTAACCTACGAGCAGTACTTC.